This record looks at one T cell receptor beta chain sequence and its context. The protocol was immunoSEQ multiplex PCR, while the TCRdb copy is restricted to in-frame clones and leaves out a portion. Among a few hundred thousand clones, around 90% were seen once, and the ten largest hold more than 0.35%. This specimen belongs to a study of cytomegalovirus exposure and HLA in healthy donors. Trimming took 6 bases from V and 1 from J, leaving 6 bases between them. The CDR3 length is 12 residues. CDR1 and CDR2 from the germline V gene are MNHEY and SMNVEV (reference sequence). The J gene is TRBJ1-1, the V gene TRBV27; D is unclear. The sample taken for sequencing was PBMCs. The clonotype originates from a woman aged 18-30 years in good health and CMV-seronegative. The CDR3 is CASRAENTEAFF. CDR3 nucleotides: TGTGCCAGCAGGGCAGAGAACACTGAAGCTTTCTTT.